The 30 T cell receptor beta chains given below trace back to one sample, sequenced in a study of T-cell memory formation after mild COVID-19. In TCRdb, the 5' RACE reads were re-called with MiXCR into one record per CDR3 protein. The table shows some 350,000 distinct CDR3 sequences, with less than 20% occurring only once. Sequences were obtained from PBMCs or a T cell subset sorted from them (not recorded which). The receptors stem from a man aged 18-30 years who had mild COVID-19 (a few samples of this study predate the infection). Cell type and time point are not known.

The V and J genes are TRBV7-2 and TRBJ2-5; weak D call: TRBD2 (6 bases). Germline values: CDR1 SGHTA, CDR2 FQGNSA. This CDR3 contains 13 residues. V was clipped by 6 bases and J by 3 bases, with 11 bases between them. The CDR3 coding sequence is TGTGCCAGCAGACGCGGAGGGGAAGAGACCCAGTACTTC. Amino acids: CASRRGGEETQYF.

The chain couples TRBV20-1 to TRBJ2-1; TRBD1 aligns across 9 bases. The germline V gene encodes CDR1 DFQATT and CDR2 SNEGSKA (reference sequence). The length of the CDR3 is 13 residues. The CDR3 spells CGAGTGNDNEQFF. DNA for the CDR3: TGCGGGGCGGGGACAGGGAACGACAATGAGCAGTTCTTC.

This clonotype was seen a handful of times. The rearrangement uses TRBV29-1 and TRBJ1-1, with D unclear. The CDR3 contains 8 residues. The V gene's germline CDR1 is SQVTM and CDR2 ANQGSEA. Trimming took off 6 bases at V and 9 bases at J, with 5 bases between the two ends. CDR3 in amino acids: CSVEKAFF. CDR3 nucleotides: TGCAGCGTAGAGAAAGCTTTCTTT.

The chain carries TRBV20-1 and TRBJ2-2; D not certain. CDR1 is DFQATT and CDR2 is SNEGSKA in the germline V gene (reference sequence). V lost 5 bases, J lost 1 base, and 8 bases lay in between. The CDR3 extends over 13 amino acids. The CDR3 coding sequence is TGCAGTGCTCCTTGGATGAACACCGGGGAGCTGTTTTTT. This codes for CSAPWMNTGELFF.

This rearrangement joins TRBV18 to TRBJ1-1, with TRBD1 matching 9 bases. Per germline, CDR1 KGHSH and CDR2 LQKENI. V lost 4 bases to trimming and J lost 5 bases; unmatched junction nucleotides: 11. CDR3 length: 16 residues. The CDR3 sequence is CASSLKAGTGKTEAFF. The DNA for the CDR3 is TGTGCCAGCTCACTTAAAGCCGGGACAGGGAAGACTGAAGCTTTCTTT. The full variable domain, its missing parts supplied by reference TRBV18 and TRBJ1-1, is NAGVMQNPRHLVRRRGQEARLRCSPMKGHSHVYWYRQLPEEGLKFMVYLQKENIIDESGMPKERFSAEFPKEGPSILRIQQVVRGDSAAYFCASSLKAGTGKTEAFFGQGTRLTVV.

V is TRBV4-1 and J is TRBJ1-1; D is unclear. This CDR3 is 15 amino acids long. Germline V CDR1 and CDR2: MGHRA, YSYEKL. Trimming stripped 3 bases from V and 8 bases from J, with 19 bases between. In DNA form, the CDR3 reads TGCGCCAGCAGCCAGCGGCAAGACGCGAAGCTCGAAGCTTTCTTT. Its translation is CASSQRQDAKLEAFF.

The table lists this clonotype with a few counts. The V call is TRBV6-1, the J call TRBJ1-1, with D hard to call. CDR1 is MNHNS and CDR2 is SASEGT in the germline V gene. CDR3 length equals 15 residues. Between the trimmed V and J ends, which lost 2 bases and 0 bases, there was a span of 10 bases. CDR3 DNA sequence: TGTGCCAGCAGTGAAAAGACCGCGATGAACACTGAAGCTTTCTTT. Amino acid sequence: CASSEKTAMNTEAFF.

The chain couples TRBV10-2 to TRBJ2-7; TRBD2 aligns across 11 bases. J gave up 1 base and V 6 bases, and 5 bases lay outside the gene matches. The CDR3 loop spans 15 amino acids. CDR1 is WSHSY and CDR2 is SAAADI in the germline V gene. CDR3 region: CASSGLAGASYEQYF. The CDR3 nucleotides read TGCGCCAGCAGCGGACTAGCGGGTGCTTCCTACGAGCAGTACTTC.

This clonotype was seen more than once but under ten times. The rearrangement uses TRBV5-1 and TRBJ1-1; D remains ambiguous. Deletions cut 5 bases from V and 3 bases from J, with 14 bases between. The CDR3 spans 14 residues. The germline gives CDR1 SGHRS, CDR2 YFSETQ. The CDR3 spells CASRWTDLDTEAFF. The DNA for the CDR3 is TGCGCCAGCAGGTGGACGGATTTGGACACTGAAGCTTTCTTT.

J is TRBJ1-5 and V is TRBV28, with 10 bases matching TRBD1. CDR1 and CDR2 from the germline V gene are MDHEN and SYDVKM. V dropped 4 bases and J dropped 11; count of bases not matched to a gene: 17. The CDR3 has 17 amino acids. The chain's CDR3 is CASSSPPGTGVVWSQHF. CDR3 coding DNA: TGTGCCAGCAGTTCACCTCCTGGGACAGGGGTAGTATGGTCCCAGCATTTT.

This chain joins TRBV7-2 and TRBJ1-2, with a possible D match to TRBD1 (6 bases). The CDR3 consists of 14 residues. Germline CDR1 and CDR2: SGHTA and FQGNSA. V lost 9 bases to trimming and J lost 3 bases, with 17 bases between them. In DNA, the CDR3 is TGTGCCAGAAGTTTTTACAGGGCTGACTATGGCTACACCTTC. Translating gives CARSFYRADYGYTF.

This clonotype has ten or more counts. The chain carries TRBV7-3 and TRBJ2-2, with no clear D. Germline V gene data show CDR1 as SGHTA and CDR2 as FQGTGA. Trimming removed 1 base at V and 3 bases at J, with 6 bases between. This CDR3 has 14 residues. CDR3 region: CASSLNGYTGELFF. The CDR3 region has the DNA TGTGCCAGCAGCTTAAACGGCTACACCGGGGAGCTGTTTTTT.

This clonotype appeared a few times. This chain connects TRBV5-1 to TRBJ2-3; 10 nucleotides align to TRBD2. The CDR3 extends over 18 amino acids. The germline CDR1 and CDR2 sequences are SGHRS and YFSETQ. V was clipped by 4 bases and J by 2 bases; unmatched bases: 13. CDR3 coding DNA: TGCGCCAGCAGCCGCTTAGGCGCACTAGCGGGGCTCACAGATACGCAGTATTTT. Translating it yields CASSRLGALAGLTDTQYF.

At least ten counts were recorded for this clonotype. This chain joins TRBV6-5 and TRBJ2-5; 11 positions match TRBD2. Germline assignment: CDR1 MNHEY and CDR2 SVGAGI. This CDR3 comprises 16 residues. V lost 3 bases, J lost 2 bases, and 5 bases stayed unmatched. This chain's CDR3 is CASSYGASGGQETQYF. The CDR3 coding sequence is TGTGCCAGCAGTTATGGGGCTAGCGGGGGGCAAGAGACCCAGTACTTC.

The chain carries TRBV15 and TRBJ2-1, with D perhaps matching TRBD1 or TRBD2 (6 bases each). This CDR3 contains 14 residues. V was trimmed by 5 bases and J by 7 bases, leaving 15 bases between them. The germline gives CDR1 LNHNV, CDR2 YYDKDF (reference sequence). The CDR3 DNA reads as TGTGCCACCAGCGAAGGACCGGGGGCAAATGAGCAGTTCTTC. It encodes CATSEGPGANEQFF.

This clonotype came up a few times. Here the CDR3 DNA reads TGTGCCAGCAAATCTGGGTTTTACAATGAGCAGTTCTTC. Translating it yields CASKSGFYNEQFF. The chain links TRBV2 to TRBJ2-1, with D unclear. Deletions cut 7 bases from V and 4 bases from J, with 11 bases between. This CDR3 is 13 amino acids long. Germline V gene data show CDR1 as SNHLY and CDR2 as FYNNEI.

The V gene is TRBV19, the J gene TRBJ2-1; D is unclear. The germline V gene has CDR1 LNHDA and CDR2 SQIVND (reference sequence). CDR3 length: 14 amino acids. V lost 3 bases and J 9 bases, leaving 15 bases between the germline ends. CDR3 residues: CASSIGPLRGEQFF. The CDR3 DNA follows: TGTGCCAGTAGTATTGGCCCGTTGAGAGGTGAGCAGTTCTTC.

The chain links TRBV9 to TRBJ1-3, with D perhaps matching TRBD1 (5 bases). The CDR3 consists of 17 residues. CDR1 is SGDLS and CDR2 is YYNGEE in the germline V gene. The ends were cut back, 3 bases at V and 3 bases at J, with 19 bases in the middle. The DNA of the CDR3 is TGTGCCAGCAGCGAGGGGTTCCCCCACGCTAGTGGAAACACCATATATTTT. Protein product: CASSEGFPHASGNTIYF.

This clonotype was seen many times. V is TRBV5-1 and J is TRBJ2-5; D unresolved. The CDR3 is 14 amino acids. Germline assignment: CDR1 SGHRS and CDR2 YFSETQ. The germline V and J ends were trimmed by 0 bases and 0 bases, with 6 bases remaining between them. The CDR3 is CASSLGYNQETQYF. The CDR3 DNA is TGCGCCAGCAGCTTGGGTTACAACCAAGAGACCCAGTACTTC.

This clonotype was picked up a small number of times. The chain recombines TRBV7-2 with TRBJ2-1; D gene uncertain. This CDR3 has 14 residues. From germline, CDR1 is SGHTA and CDR2 FQGNSA. V was clipped by 1 base and J by 12 bases, with 16 bases between them. The chain's CDR3 is CASSLVKATAPQFF. The CDR3 nucleotides read TGTGCCAGCAGCTTAGTAAAGGCCACGGCACCGCAGTTCTTC.

This clonotype has a handful of counts. The rearrangement uses TRBV7-2 and TRBJ2-3; D is perhaps TRBD1 or TRBD2 (6 bases each). Trimming shortened V by 2 bases and J by 1 base, and 13 bases separated the two germline ends. CDR1 and CDR2 (germline): SGHTA, FQGNSA. This CDR3 is built from 16 residues. This CDR3 reads CASSLRGGGRTDTQYF. The CDR3 DNA follows: TGTGCCAGCAGCTTACGAGGTGGGGGGCGCACAGATACGCAGTATTTT. The complete variable domain, with remaining parts taken from reference TRBV7-2 and TRBJ2-3, reads GAGVSQSPSNKVTEKGKDVELRCDPISGHTALYWYRQSLGQGLEFLIYFQGNSAPDKSGLPSDRFSAERTGGSVSTLTIQRTQQEDSAVYLCASSLRGGGRTDTQYFGPGTRLTVL.

The rearrangement links TRBV4-3 to TRBJ2-5, with 8 bases matching TRBD2. Trimming removed 1 base from V and 4 bases from J; junction bases left unmatched: 5. Germline V gene sequence: CDR1 LGHNA, CDR2 YSLEER. The CDR3 length is 15 residues. The CDR3 region is CASSQVPAGAETQYF. CDR3 sequence (DNA): TGCGCCAGCAGCCAAGTCCCAGCGGGGGCAGAGACCCAGTACTTC.

Here the CDR3 DNA reads TGTGCCAGCAGTTTATCAGGCAGGGCGACGCAGTTCTTC. Amino acid sequence: CASSLSGRATQFF. This sequence joins TRBV27 and TRBJ2-1; possible D gene TRBD1, 5 bases. The CDR3 is made up of 13 amino acids. Trimming left V 0 bases short and J 12 bases short, with 12 bases between. The germline V gene has CDR1 MNHEY and CDR2 SMNVEV (reference sequence).

This clonotype was detected a few times. The V and J genes are TRBV18 and TRBJ1-1, with no clear D. The CDR3 totals 12 residues. The germline CDR1 and CDR2 sequences are KGHSH and LQKENI. Between the trimmed V and J ends, which lost 2 bases and 6 bases, there was a span of 7 bases. CDR3 loop: CASSPDTSEAFF. The CDR3 nucleotides are TGTGCCAGCTCACCAGACACCTCTGAAGCTTTCTTT.

A few counts support this clonotype. The genes are TRBV5-1 and TRBJ1-1; 8 bases agree with TRBD1. Per the germline V gene, CDR1 is SGHRS and CDR2 is YFSETQ. The CDR3 is 14 residues long. J lost 4 bases, V lost 4 bases, and 6 bases had no gene match. CDR3 in amino acids: CASSVDRAGTEAFF. The CDR3, as DNA: TGCGCCAGCAGCGTGGACAGGGCGGGCACTGAAGCTTTCTTT.

V gene TRBV9 combines with J gene TRBJ2-7; 9 bases align to TRBD1. Germline lookup yields CDR1 SGDLS and CDR2 YYNGEE. The CDR3 contains 15 residues. V lost 2 bases, J lost 3 bases, and 6 bases stayed unmatched. This chain's CDR3 is CASSVRDRADYEQYF. Written as DNA, the CDR3 is TGTGCCAGCAGCGTCCGGGACAGGGCCGACTACGAGCAGTACTTC.

This clonotype was found a few times. The chain joins TRBV12-3 or TRBV12-4 to TRBJ2-6; 8 nucleotides align to TRBD1. The CDR3 length is 17 residues. Germline trimming cut 10 bases from V and 4 bases from J; bases unmatched to any gene: 15. CDR3 region: CAIASDRGVSGANVLTF. CDR3 nucleotide sequence: TGTGCCATCGCGTCCGACAGGGGAGTTTCAGGGGCCAACGTCCTGACTTTC.

The chain is built from TRBV7-9 and TRBJ1-2; D gene uncertain. Germline CDR1 is SEHNR and CDR2 is FQNEAQ (reference sequence). The CDR3 is 13 amino acids. Trimming cost V 0 bases and J 8 bases, with 10 bases left between them. DNA of the CDR3: TGTGCCAGCAGCTTAGCAGGGAACATAGGCTACACCTTC. This translates into CASSLAGNIGYTF.

This clonotype was observed at least ten times. The chain has TRBV20-1 and TRBJ1-6, with TRBD1 identical over 7 bases. V lost 1 base and J lost 7; bases outside the gene matches: 10. This CDR3 comprises 16 residues. Germline values: CDR1 DFQATT, CDR2 SNEGSKA (reference sequence). DNA for the CDR3: TGCAGTGCTAGAGGCTTCCGGGACAGCAAAAATTCACCCCTCCACTTT. It is translated as CSARGFRDSKNSPLHF.

This clonotype was detected ten times or more. V and J are TRBV7-2 and TRBJ2-5; no clear D gene. The CDR3 has 15 residues. Trimming removed 5 bases at V and 1 base at J, with 14 bases between. CDR1 and CDR2 (germline): SGHTA, FQGNSA. The CDR3 is CASSPVRGPQETQYF. Here the CDR3 DNA reads TGTGCCAGCAGCCCCGTTCGAGGCCCCCAAGAGACCCAGTACTTC.